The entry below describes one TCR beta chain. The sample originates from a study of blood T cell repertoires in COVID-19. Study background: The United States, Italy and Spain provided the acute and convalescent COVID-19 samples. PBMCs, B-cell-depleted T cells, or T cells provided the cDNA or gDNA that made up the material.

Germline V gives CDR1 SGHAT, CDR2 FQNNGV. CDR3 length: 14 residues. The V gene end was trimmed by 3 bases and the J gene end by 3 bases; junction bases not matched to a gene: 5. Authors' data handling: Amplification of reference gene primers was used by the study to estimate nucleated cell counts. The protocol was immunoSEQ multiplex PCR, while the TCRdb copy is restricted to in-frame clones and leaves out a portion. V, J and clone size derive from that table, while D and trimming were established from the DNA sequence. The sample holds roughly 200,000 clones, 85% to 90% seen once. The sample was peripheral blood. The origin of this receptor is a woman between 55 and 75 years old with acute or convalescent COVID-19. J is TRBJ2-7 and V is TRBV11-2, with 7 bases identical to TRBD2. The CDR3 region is CASSLVGTNYEQYF. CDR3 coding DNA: TGTGCCAGCAGCTTGGTTGGGACTAACTACGAGCAGTACTTC.